Included here is one TCR beta chain sequence, with context. Assay: immunoSEQ multiplex PCR; the TCRdb copy retains only in-frame clones and omits some. The table lists under 200,000 clones, 91% of them singletons. These data are taken from a study of control samples from healthy donors and cancer patients. This CDR3 comprises 15 residues. The ends were cut back, 7 bases at V and 0 bases at J, with 14 bases in the middle. Germline-derived CDR1 and CDR2 are SNHLY and FYNNEI. The clonotype was recovered from a woman between 25 and 40 years old in good health. Material for sequencing was blood. V gene TRBV2 combines with J gene TRBJ2-3; D might be TRBD1 (5 bases). CDR3 sequence: CASIGAFPSTDTQYF. For the CDR3, the DNA is TGTGCCAGCATTGGGGCGTTTCCTAGCACAGATACGCAGTATTTT. The full variable domain, in which reference TRBV2 and TRBJ2-3 provide the parts outside the CDR3, is EPEVTQTPSHQVTQMGQEVILRCVPISNHLYFYWYRQILGQKVEFLVSFYNNEISEKSEIFDDQFSVERPDGSNFTLKIRSTKLEDSAMYFCASIGAFPSTDTQYFGPGTRLTVL.